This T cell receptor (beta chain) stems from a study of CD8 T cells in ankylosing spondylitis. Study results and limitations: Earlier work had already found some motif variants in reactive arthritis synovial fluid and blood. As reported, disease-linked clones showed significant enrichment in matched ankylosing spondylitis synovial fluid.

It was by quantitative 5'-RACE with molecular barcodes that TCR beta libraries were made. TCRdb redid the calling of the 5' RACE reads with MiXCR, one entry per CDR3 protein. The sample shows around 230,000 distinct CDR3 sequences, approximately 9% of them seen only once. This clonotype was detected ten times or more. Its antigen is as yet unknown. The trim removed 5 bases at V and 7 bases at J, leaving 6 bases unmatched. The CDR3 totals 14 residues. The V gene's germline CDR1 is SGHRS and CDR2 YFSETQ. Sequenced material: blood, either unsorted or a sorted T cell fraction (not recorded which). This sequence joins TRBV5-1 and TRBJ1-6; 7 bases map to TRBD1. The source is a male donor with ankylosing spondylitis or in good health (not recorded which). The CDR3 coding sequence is TGCGCCAGCAGTTATACAGGGGACAATTCACCCCTCCACTTT. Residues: CASSYTGDNSPLHF.